This T cell receptor beta chain derives from a study of CD8 T cells in Susac syndrome. Study results and caveats: Individuals included in the TCR sequencing and HLA analysis were acknowledged by the study to be relatively few in number.

Germline values: CDR1 SNHLY, CDR2 FYNNEI. Trimming removed 5 bases at V and 3 bases at J, with 13 bases between. The CDR3 consists of 15 residues. While CD8+ and CD4+ T cells were isolated negatively, TEMRA cells were enriched by FACS. This clonotype was counted once. The antigen remains undetermined. Reverse transcription of about 0.5 to 1 ug RNA was carried out with random hexamers. TCR beta CDR3 was amplified by immunoSEQ covering 54 Vbeta and 13 Jbeta. TCRdb fed the immunoSEQ multiplex PCR reads into MiXCR, producing one record per CDR3 protein. This table holds about 49,000 distinct CDR3 sequences, 90% to 95% found once.

Sequenced: CD8+ T cells from PBMCs. The TCR originated in a human donor in good health. The genes are TRBV2 and TRBJ2-2; D might be TRBD1 (7 bases). As DNA, the CDR3 is TGTGCCAGCAGTCTGGGCAGGGGGGACACCGGGGAGCTGTTTTTT. Protein product: CASSLGRGDTGELFF.